The source of this T cell receptor beta chain is a study of blood T cell repertoires in COVID-19 (dated by TCRdb to the early 2020s). Turning to the overall study: The collaborator samples originated in the United States, Italy and Spain and spanned the acute and convalescent phases of COVID-19. Deeply sampled blood TCRbeta repertoires from subjects exposed to, actively infected with, or recovered from COVID-19 were included in the dataset. The samples were drawn from two sources: the first 160 participants of the ongoing ImmuneRACE study, and 950 to 1,500 subjects contributed by 6 global collaborators. The repertoires were made available in a free public database intended to serve as a resource for research on the immune response to SARS-CoV-2. The material from the prospective study consisted of cDNA or gDNA derived from T cells, B-cell-depleted T cells, or PBMCs. The sample metadata nearly always contained a de-identified subject ID, COVID-19 status, age in years and sex. Where HLA class I and class II types were available, the types were taken from metadata supplied by the sample provider, not from assay-based typing.

Spanning cysteine to phenylalanine, the CDR3 consists of 13 amino acids. The only DNA kept is the CDR3, 39 bases in frame from the first base. Trimming at the junction amounts to 2 bases on V and 4 bases on J, and the germline ends lie 8 bases apart. Based on the germline V gene, the CDR1 and CDR2 sequences are SGHVS and FQNEAQ. Broader findings and caveats from the paper: Clinical and demographic metadata were provided uncurated, with the amount varying by source and participant.

This clone has just one count. Its cognate antigen has yet to be identified. No base quality values were provided; no much bigger clone lies one nucleotide off. The immunoSEQ Assay, a bias-controlled multiplex PCR, was used to amplify TCRbeta CDR3 regions from genomic DNA. From the authors' description of their analysis: Nucleated cell counts per sample were estimated from amplification of reference gene primers within the assay. To quantify the absolute abundance of each unique TCRbeta CDR3 rearrangement, sequence reads were collapsed and filtered. Productive Simpson clonality was computed per sample as the square root of Simpson's diversity index over productive rearrangements. The table comes from immuneACCESS by way of TCRdb, which keeps in-frame sequences with V and J called. Part of the clones is missing from these tables; in studies checked, under half for an unresolved V gene and the rest for unknown reasons. V and J calls and clone size are as listed in that table; D and trimming were resolved from the DNA. The sample table holds roughly 230,000 clones, of which approximately 80% were seen once. About 7.4% of the sample rests with the top ten.

Whole blood was collected in K2EDTA tubes by collaborating institutions according to the institutions' own protocols. For TCRbeta analysis, collaborators shipped samples in one of three forms: frozen whole blood, isolated PBMCs, or DNA extracted from either of those sample types. The source material was peripheral blood. The chain uses TRBV7-8 and TRBJ1-1; the D gene assignment is ambiguous. The sequence came from a woman between 45 and 65 years old with acute or convalescent COVID-19. The DNA sequence follows: TGTGCCAGCAGCTTACGACGAGGCACTGAAGCTTTCTTT. The translation is CASSLRRGTEAFF.